This entry lists 23 T cell receptor beta chains sequenced from one sample in a study of blood T cell repertoires in COVID-19. Profiling relied on immunoSEQ multiplex PCR, and the TCRdb table lists in-frame clones only, not all of them. Altogether around 72,000 clones are present, around 81% being singletons, with the ten largest covering approximately 22%. The sequencing input was peripheral blood. Receptor source: a woman between 65 and 79 years old with acute or convalescent COVID-19.

The chain has TRBV4-1 and TRBJ2-5, with 7 bases matching TRBD1. V was clipped by 3 bases and J by 4 bases; unmatched bases: 14. In germline, CDR1 is MGHRA, CDR2 YSYEKL. The CDR3 runs to 17 residues. The CDR3 region has the DNA TGCGCCAGCAGCCACCCCCAAGCGACAGGGCGAGGAGAGACCCAGTACTTC. It encodes CASSHPQATGRGETQYF.

The genes are TRBV5-1 and TRBJ2-2; 8 nucleotides align to TRBD1. V shed 2 bases and J 0 bases; nucleotides not matched to a gene: 3. The CDR3 extends over 16 amino acids. Germline CDR1 reads SGHRS; CDR2 reads YFSETQ. CDR3 DNA sequence: TGCGCCAGCAGCTTCCGGACAGGGTCGAACACCGGGGAGCTGTTTTTT. Translated, it gives CASSFRTGSNTGELFF.

In its sample, this clone was seen once. The chain uses TRBV5-1 and TRBJ2-7; TRBD2 might be the D (5 bases). V lost 3 bases and J 2 bases, leaving 9 bases between the germline ends. Germline assignment: CDR1 SGHRS and CDR2 YFSETQ. The CDR3 runs 13 residues. The CDR3 spells CASSSEGTYEQYF. The CDR3 DNA reads TGCGCCAGCAGCTCCGAGGGAACCTACGAGCAGTACTTC.

V usage is TRBV7-6 and J usage is TRBJ1-6; D possibly corresponds to TRBD1 (6 bases). V was trimmed by 3 bases and J by 5 bases, leaving 11 bases between them. CDR3 length: 15 residues. Germline CDR1 and CDR2: SGHVS and FNYEAQ. The CDR3: CASSLKAGDNSPLHF. For the CDR3, the DNA is TGTGCCAGCAGCTTGAAGGCAGGGGATAATTCACCCCTCCACTTT. The full variable domain, with the rest looked up from reference TRBV7-6 and TRBJ1-6, is GAGVSQSPRYKVTKRGQDVALRCDPISGHVSLYWYRQALGQGPEFLTYFNYEAQQDKSGLPNDRFSAERPEGSISTLTIQRTEQRDSAMYRCASSLKAGDNSPLHFGNGTRLTVT.

The V gene is TRBV10-2, the J gene TRBJ2-7, with 8 bases fitting TRBD2. The V and J ends lost 3 bases and 4 bases, in that order; junction bases with no gene match: 8. The CDR3 length is 15 residues. CDR1 and CDR2 from the germline V gene are WSHSY and SAAADI. The CDR3 bases are TGCGCCAGCAGTGACTCCTCGGGGGGGGGATACGAGCAGTACTTC. Translation: CASSDSSGGGYEQYF.

The rearrangement uses TRBV29-1 and TRBJ2-2, with TRBD1 matching over 8 bases. Looked up from germline, CDR1 is SQVTM and CDR2 is ANQGSEA. The CDR3 consists of 13 residues. After removal of 7 bases from V and 8 bases from J, the junction contained 9 bases not matched to a gene. This CDR3 is CSGGQDAAGELFF. CDR3 coding DNA: TGCAGCGGGGGACAGGATGCGGCGGGGGAGCTGTTTTTT.

Comments on this clone: Other DNA sequences in this specimen translate into the identical CDR3. The chain recombines TRBV4-1 with TRBJ1-4, with D possibly matching TRBD1 (5 bases). Germline assignment: CDR1 MGHRA and CDR2 YSYEKL. The CDR3 sequence is 15 residues long. V was pared by 0 bases and J by 1 base, with 6 bases between. The chain's CDR3 is CASSQDRGTNEKLFF. In DNA form, the CDR3 reads TGCGCCAGCAGCCAAGATAGGGGAACTAATGAAAAACTGTTTTTT.

This chain links TRBV15 with TRBJ2-3, with D possibly TRBD2 on 6 matching bases. The length of the CDR3 is 15 residues. Per the germline V gene, CDR1 is LNHNV and CDR2 is YYDKDF (reference sequence). V gave up 0 bases and J gave up 10 bases, with 17 bases separating them. In nucleotides, the CDR3 is TGTGCCACCAGCAGAGATTGGGACTCTGCCGCCCCGCAGTATTTT. Its translation is CATSRDWDSAAPQYF. The variable domain in full, with the rest retrieved from reference TRBV15 and TRBJ2-3, is DAMVIQNPRYQVTQFGKPVTLSCSQTLNHNVMYWYQQKSSQAPKLLFHYYDKDFNNEADTPDNFQSRRPNTSFCFLDIRSPGLGDTAMYLCATSRDWDSAAPQYFGPGTRLTVL.

The rearrangement joins TRBV20-1 to TRBJ2-5, with D possibly matching TRBD2 (5 bases). Germline V gives CDR1 DFQATT, CDR2 SNEGSKA (reference sequence). V lost 3 bases and J lost 13, with 24 bases in between. The CDR3 runs 14 residues. CDR3 residues: CSASLRAGRDPGYF. DNA for the CDR3: TGCAGTGCTAGTTTGCGGGCTGGGAGAGACCCAGGGTACTTC.

This clone has just one count. The V gene is TRBV11-2, the J gene TRBJ2-5, with D tentatively TRBD1 (7 bases). With 5 bases removed from V and 3 bases from J, the gap between germline ends came to 10 bases. The V gene's germline CDR1 is SGHAT and CDR2 FQNNGV. The CDR3 has 13 amino acids. This CDR3 reads CASSAGQKETQYF. CDR3 sequence (DNA): TGTGCCAGCAGCGCGGGACAGAAAGAGACCCAGTACTTC.

This chain uses TRBV28 with TRBJ1-5, with D maybe TRBD1 (6 bases). Looked up from germline, CDR1 is MDHEN and CDR2 is SYDVKM. Trimming left V 4 bases short and J 1 base short, with 11 bases between. This CDR3 has 15 residues. CDR3 DNA: TGTGCCAGCAGTTATCAGGGGTTAAGCAATCAGCCCCAGCATTTT. It translates to CASSYQGLSNQPQHF. Based on the CDR3 plus reference TRBV28 and TRBJ1-5, the full variable domain is DVKVTQSSRYLVKRTGEKVFLECVQDMDHENMFWYRQDPGLGLRLIYFSYDVKMKEKGDIPEGYSVSREKKERFSLILESASTNQTSMYLCASSYQGLSNQPQHFGDGTRLSIL.

This clone was seen a handful of times. Other nucleotide sequences from this sample produce the same CDR3. The chain employs TRBV5-1 and TRBJ2-7; TRBD1 might be the D (6 bases). Germline V gives CDR1 SGHRS, CDR2 YFSETQ. The V end was cut by 0 bases, the J end by 4 bases, with 8 bases between. The CDR3 is 13 residues long. The CDR3 nucleotides are TGCGCCAGCAGCTTGGGGACAGAATACGAGCAGTACTTC. It is translated as CASSLGTEYEQYF.

CDR3 DNA sequence: TGTGCCAGCAGCGAATACAGGGGCGCGAACACCGGGGAGCTGTTTTTT. Its protein product is CASSEYRGANTGELFF. This chain links TRBV14 with TRBJ2-2, with 7 bases that match TRBD1. Germline CDR1 SGHDN, CDR2 FVKESK. With V trimmed by 5 bases and J by 0 bases, 6 bases remained unmatched. This CDR3 region has 16 residues.

The rearrangement links TRBV10-3 to TRBJ1-2; 12 bases align to TRBD1. CDR3 length: 15 amino acids. The J segment lost 7 bases and the V segment lost 0 bases, leaving 3 bases of the junction unmatched. CDR1 is ENHRY and CDR2 is SYGVKD in the germline V gene. CDR3 coding DNA: TGTGCCATCAGTGAGTCGGGACAGGGGGCGATTGGCTACACCTTC. Amino acids: CAISESGQGAIGYTF.

CDR3 region: CASSLLPLDRAGTDTQYF. The CDR3 DNA sequence: TGTGCCAGCAGTTTATTGCCGTTGGACAGGGCGGGCACAGATACGCAGTATTTT. The genes are TRBV28 and TRBJ2-3, with 8 bases matching TRBD1. Germline lookup yields CDR1 MDHEN and CDR2 SYDVKM. The trim removed 1 base at V and 1 base at J, leaving 10 bases unmatched. This CDR3 has 18 residues.

This clone was seen a few times. The V gene is TRBV19, the J gene TRBJ1-4; D is ambiguous. V was trimmed by 5 bases and J by 3 bases, leaving 16 bases between them. The CDR3 has 16 amino acids. Germline values: CDR1 LNHDA, CDR2 SQIVND (reference sequence). The CDR3, as DNA: TGTGCCAGTAGTTTCTCTCGACTCACCTCTAATGAAAAACTGTTTTTT. Protein: CASSFSRLTSNEKLFF.

This clone was detected only once. The chain employs TRBV9 and TRBJ1-1; the match to TRBD1 covers 8 bases. Losses at the gene ends were 4 bases for V and 4 bases for J; bases not matched to a gene: 6. This CDR3 comprises 14 residues. Germline CDR1 is SGDLS and CDR2 is YYNGEE. CDR3 region: CASSPLDRVTEAFF. The CDR3, as DNA: TGTGCCAGCAGCCCACTGGACAGGGTCACTGAAGCTTTCTTT.

This chain uses TRBV7-6 with TRBJ1-4; 9 bases are shared with TRBD1. CDR3 length: 15 amino acids. The germline CDR1 and CDR2 sequences are SGHVS and FNYEAQ. V shed 5 bases and J 8 bases; nucleotides not matched to a gene: 9. This CDR3 reads CASSPSQGAWEKLFF. CDR3 in DNA: TGTGCCAGCAGCCCCTCACAGGGGGCCTGGGAAAAACTGTTTTTT.

Ten or more counts support this clone. The genes are TRBV27 and TRBJ2-1; D may be TRBD2 (5 bases). From germline, CDR1 is MNHEY and CDR2 SMNVEV (reference sequence). The CDR3 is 13 residues long. The V end lost 1 base, the J end lost 9 bases, and 10 bases lay between the germline ends. CDR3 DNA: TGTGCCAGCAGTTTATATGTGGGAGCTGAGCAGTTCTTC. Encoded protein: CASSLYVGAEQFF.

The CDR3 loop is CASSLPPGELFF. In DNA form, the CDR3 reads TGTGCCAGCAGTCTCCCTCCCGGGGAGCTGTTTTTT. V is TRBV27 and J is TRBJ2-2; D is undetermined. V lost 5 bases and J 6 bases, leaving 7 bases between the germline ends. Germline lookup yields CDR1 MNHEY and CDR2 SMNVEV (reference sequence). The CDR3 covers 12 residues.

The chain combines TRBV18 with TRBJ2-5; 16 bases fit TRBD2. The germline gives CDR1 KGHSH, CDR2 LQKENI. The V gene end was trimmed by 4 bases and the J gene end by 3 bases; junction bases not matched to a gene: 8. The CDR3 totals 18 residues. In nucleotides, the CDR3 is TGTGCCAGCTCACGCAACCTCGGGACTAGCGGGAGGGAAGAGACCCAGTACTTC. Translation gives CASSRNLGTSGREETQYF. Based on the CDR3 plus reference TRBV18 and TRBJ2-5, the full variable domain is NAGVMQNPRHLVRRRGQEARLRCSPMKGHSHVYWYRQLPEEGLKFMVYLQKENIIDESGMPKERFSAEFPKEGPSILRIQQVVRGDSAAYFCASSRNLGTSGREETQYFGPGTRLLVL.

This chain joins TRBV6-2 or TRBV6-3 and TRBJ2-7; possibly TRBD2 for D (6 bases). The CDR3 spans 15 residues. V lost 6 bases and J 3 bases, leaving 18 bases between the germline ends. Germline V lookup: CDR1 MNHEY, CDR2 SVGEGT. CDR3 sequence (DNA): TGTGCCAGCAGCCAACGGGGTGGCGGGATCTACGAGCAGTACTTC. Residues: CASSQRGGGIYEQYF.

This sequence joins TRBV19 and TRBJ1-4, with D uncertain. V lost 3 bases, J lost 1 base, and 12 bases lay in between. The length of the CDR3 is 16 residues. From germline, CDR1 is LNHDA and CDR2 SQIVND (reference sequence). In DNA, the CDR3 is TGTGCCAGTAGTATGGGCAGAATGGGAACTAATGAAAAACTGTTTTTT. Translation gives CASSMGRMGTNEKLFF.